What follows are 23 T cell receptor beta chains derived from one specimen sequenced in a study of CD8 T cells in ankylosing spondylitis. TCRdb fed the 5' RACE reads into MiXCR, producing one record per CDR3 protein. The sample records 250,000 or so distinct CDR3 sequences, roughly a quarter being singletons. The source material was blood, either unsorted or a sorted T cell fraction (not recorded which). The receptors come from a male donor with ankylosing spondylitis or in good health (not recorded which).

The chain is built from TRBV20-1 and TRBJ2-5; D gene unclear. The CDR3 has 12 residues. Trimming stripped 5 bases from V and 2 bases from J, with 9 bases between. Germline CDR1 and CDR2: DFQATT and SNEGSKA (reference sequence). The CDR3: CSARHRQETQYF. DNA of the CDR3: TGCAGTGCTCGGCACCGTCAAGAGACCCAGTACTTC.

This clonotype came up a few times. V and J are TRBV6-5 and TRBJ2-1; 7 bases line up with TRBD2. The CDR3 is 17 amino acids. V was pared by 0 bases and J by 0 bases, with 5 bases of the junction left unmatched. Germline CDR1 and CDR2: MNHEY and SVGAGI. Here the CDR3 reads CASSYSLARSSYNEQFF. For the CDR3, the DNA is TGTGCCAGCAGTTACTCACTAGCGCGCAGCTCCTACAATGAGCAGTTCTTC.

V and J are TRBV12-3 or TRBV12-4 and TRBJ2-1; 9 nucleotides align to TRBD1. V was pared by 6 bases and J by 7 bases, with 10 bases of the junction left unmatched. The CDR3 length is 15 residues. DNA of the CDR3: TGTGCCAGCAGACCCCGACAGGGGGGAAGGAATGAGCAGTTCTTC. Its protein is CASRPRQGGRNEQFF.

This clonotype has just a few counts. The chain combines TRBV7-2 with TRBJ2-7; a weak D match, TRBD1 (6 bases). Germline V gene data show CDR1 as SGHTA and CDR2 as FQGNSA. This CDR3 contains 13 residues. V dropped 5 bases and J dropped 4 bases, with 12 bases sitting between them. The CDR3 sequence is CASSVQGSYEQYF. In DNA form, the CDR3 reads TGTGCCAGCAGCGTACAGGGTTCGTACGAGCAGTACTTC.

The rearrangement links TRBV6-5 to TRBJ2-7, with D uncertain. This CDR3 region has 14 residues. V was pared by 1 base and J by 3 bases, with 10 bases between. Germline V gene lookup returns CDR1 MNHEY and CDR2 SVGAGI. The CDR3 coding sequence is TGTGCCAGCAGTTACTTCAGGACCAACTACGAGCAGTACTTC. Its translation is CASSYFRTNYEQYF.

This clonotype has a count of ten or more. The CDR3: CASSQRNEKLFF. The CDR3 bases are TGTGCCAGCAGTCAGAGGAATGAAAAACTGTTTTTT. The chain is built from TRBV28 and TRBJ1-4, with no clear D. From germline, CDR1 is MDHEN and CDR2 SYDVKM. This CDR3 comprises 12 residues. V was trimmed by 5 bases and J by 5 bases, leaving 6 bases between them. The full variable domain, rest sourced from reference TRBV28 and TRBJ1-4, is DVKVTQSSRYLVKRTGEKVFLECVQDMDHENMFWYRQDPGLGLRLIYFSYDVKMKEKGDIPEGYSVSREKKERFSLILESASTNQTSMYLCASSQRNEKLFFGSGTQLSVL.

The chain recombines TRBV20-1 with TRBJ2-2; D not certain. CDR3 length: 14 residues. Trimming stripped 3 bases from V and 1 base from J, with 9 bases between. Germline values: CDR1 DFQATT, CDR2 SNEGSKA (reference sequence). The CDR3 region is CSASQSKNTGELFF. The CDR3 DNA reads TGCAGTGCTAGTCAGTCCAAGAACACCGGGGAGCTGTTTTTT.

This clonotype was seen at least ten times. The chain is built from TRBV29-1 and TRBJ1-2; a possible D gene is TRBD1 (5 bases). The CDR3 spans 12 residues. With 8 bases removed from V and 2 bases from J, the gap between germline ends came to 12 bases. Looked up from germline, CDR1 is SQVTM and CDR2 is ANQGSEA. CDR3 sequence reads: CSITDSNYGYTF. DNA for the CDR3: TGCAGCATTACTGACAGCAACTATGGCTACACCTTC.

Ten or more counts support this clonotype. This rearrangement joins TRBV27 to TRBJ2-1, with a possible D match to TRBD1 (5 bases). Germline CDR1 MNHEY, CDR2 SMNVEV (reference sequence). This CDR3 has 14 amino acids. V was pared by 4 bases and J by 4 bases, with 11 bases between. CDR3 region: CASSSTGIYNEQFF. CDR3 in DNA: TGTGCCAGCAGTTCAACAGGAATTTACAATGAGCAGTTCTTC.

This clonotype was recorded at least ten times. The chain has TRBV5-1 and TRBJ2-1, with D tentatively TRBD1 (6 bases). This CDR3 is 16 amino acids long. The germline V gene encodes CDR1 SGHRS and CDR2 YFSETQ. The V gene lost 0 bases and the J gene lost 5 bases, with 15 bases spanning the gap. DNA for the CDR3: TGCGCCAGCAGCTTGGCTCCCGGGACAACGAACAATGAGCAGTTCTTC. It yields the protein CASSLAPGTTNNEQFF.

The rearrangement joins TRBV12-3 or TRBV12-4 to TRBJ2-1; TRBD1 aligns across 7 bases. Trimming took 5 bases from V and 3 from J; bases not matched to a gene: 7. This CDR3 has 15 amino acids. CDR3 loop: CASSLDRTIYNEQFF. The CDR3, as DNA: TGTGCCAGCAGTCTGGACAGGACCATCTACAATGAGCAGTTCTTC.

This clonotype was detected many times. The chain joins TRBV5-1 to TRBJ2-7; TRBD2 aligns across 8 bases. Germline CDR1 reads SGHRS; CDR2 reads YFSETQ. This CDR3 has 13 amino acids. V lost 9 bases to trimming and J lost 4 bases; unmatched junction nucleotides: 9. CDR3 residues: CANKRRGAYEQYF. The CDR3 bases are TGCGCCAACAAGCGGCGGGGGGCTTACGAGCAGTACTTC. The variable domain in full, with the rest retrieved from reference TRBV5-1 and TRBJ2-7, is KAGVTQTPRYLIKTRGQQVTLSCSPISGHRSVSWYQQTPGQGLQFLFEYFSETQRNKGNFPGRFSGRQFSNSRSEMNVSTLELGDSALYLCANKRRGAYEQYFGPGTRLTVT.

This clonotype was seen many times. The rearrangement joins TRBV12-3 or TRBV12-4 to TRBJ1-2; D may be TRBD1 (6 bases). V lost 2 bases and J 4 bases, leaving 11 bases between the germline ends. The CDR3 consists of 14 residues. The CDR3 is CASSLRGRGYGYTF. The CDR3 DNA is TGTGCCAGCAGTTTAAGGGGCAGGGGCTATGGCTACACCTTC.

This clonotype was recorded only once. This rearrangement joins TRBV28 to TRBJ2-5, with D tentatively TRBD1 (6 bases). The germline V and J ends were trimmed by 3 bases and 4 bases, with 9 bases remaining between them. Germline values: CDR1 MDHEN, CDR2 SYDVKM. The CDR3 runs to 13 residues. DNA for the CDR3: TGTGCCAGCAGTTTCGACAGGTCAGAGACCCAGTACTTC. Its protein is CASSFDRSETQYF.

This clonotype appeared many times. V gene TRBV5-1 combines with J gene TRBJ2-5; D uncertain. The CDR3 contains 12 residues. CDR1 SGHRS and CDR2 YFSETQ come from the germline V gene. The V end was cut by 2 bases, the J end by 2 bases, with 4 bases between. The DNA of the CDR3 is TGCGCCAGCAGCTTTGAACAAGAGACCCAGTACTTC. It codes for CASSFEQETQYF. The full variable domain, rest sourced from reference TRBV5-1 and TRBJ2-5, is KAGVTQTPRYLIKTRGQQVTLSCSPISGHRSVSWYQQTPGQGLQFLFEYFSETQRNKGNFPGRFSGRQFSNSRSEMNVSTLELGDSALYLCASSFEQETQYFGPGTRLLVL.

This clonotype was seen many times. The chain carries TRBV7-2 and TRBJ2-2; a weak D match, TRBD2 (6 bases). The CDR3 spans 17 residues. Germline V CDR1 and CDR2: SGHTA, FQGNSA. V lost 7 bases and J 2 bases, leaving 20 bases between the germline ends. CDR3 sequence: CASTLRRGISNTGELFF. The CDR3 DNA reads TGTGCCAGCACCTTGAGGCGGGGAATCTCTAACACCGGGGAGCTGTTTTTT. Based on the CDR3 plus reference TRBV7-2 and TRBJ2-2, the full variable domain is GAGVSQSPSNKVTEKGKDVELRCDPISGHTALYWYRQSLGQGLEFLIYFQGNSAPDKSGLPSDRFSAERTGGSVSTLTIQRTQQEDSAVYLCASTLRRGISNTGELFFGEGSRLTVL.

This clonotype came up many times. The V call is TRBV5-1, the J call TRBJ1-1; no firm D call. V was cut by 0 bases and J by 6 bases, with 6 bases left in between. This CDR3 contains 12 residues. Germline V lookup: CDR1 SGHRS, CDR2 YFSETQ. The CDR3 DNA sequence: TGCGCCAGCAGCTTGGTAGGGTCTGAAGCTTTCTTT. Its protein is CASSLVGSEAFF.

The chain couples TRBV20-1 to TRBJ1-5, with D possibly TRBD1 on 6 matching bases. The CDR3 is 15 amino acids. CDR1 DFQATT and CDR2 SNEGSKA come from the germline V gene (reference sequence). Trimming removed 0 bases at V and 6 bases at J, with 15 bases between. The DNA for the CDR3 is TGCAGTGCTAGAGAGGGGGGGGCCGGGGCTCAGCCCCAGCATTTT. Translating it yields CSAREGGAGAQPQHF.

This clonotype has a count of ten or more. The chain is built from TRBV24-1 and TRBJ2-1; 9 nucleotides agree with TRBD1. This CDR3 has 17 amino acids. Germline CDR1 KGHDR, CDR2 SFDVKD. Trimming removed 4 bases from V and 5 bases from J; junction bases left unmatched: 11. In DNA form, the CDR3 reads TGTGCCACCAGTGAGGCCCGCGGGACAGGGTATCACAATGAGCAGTTCTTC. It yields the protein CATSEARGTGYHNEQFF.

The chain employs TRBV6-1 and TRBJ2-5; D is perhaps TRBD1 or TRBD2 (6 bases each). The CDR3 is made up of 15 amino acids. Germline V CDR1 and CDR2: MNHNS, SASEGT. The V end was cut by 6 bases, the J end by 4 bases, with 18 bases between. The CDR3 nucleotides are TGTGCCAGCAGCCGATTTTGGGGGGCGCGAGAGACCCAGTACTTC. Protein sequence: CASSRFWGARETQYF.

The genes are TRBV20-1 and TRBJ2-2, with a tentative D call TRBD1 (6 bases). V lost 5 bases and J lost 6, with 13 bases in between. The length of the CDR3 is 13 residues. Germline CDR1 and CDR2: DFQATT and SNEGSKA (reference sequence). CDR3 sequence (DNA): TGCAGTGCTCCAGAACAGGGCGCCGGGGAGCTGTTTTTT. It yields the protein CSAPEQGAGELFF.

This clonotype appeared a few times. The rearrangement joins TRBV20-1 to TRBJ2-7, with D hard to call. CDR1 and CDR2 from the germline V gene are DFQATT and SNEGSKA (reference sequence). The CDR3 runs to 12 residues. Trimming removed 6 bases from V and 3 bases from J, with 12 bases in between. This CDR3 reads CSAPVRVYEQYF. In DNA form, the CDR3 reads TGCAGTGCCCCCGTTCGGGTCTACGAGCAGTACTTC.

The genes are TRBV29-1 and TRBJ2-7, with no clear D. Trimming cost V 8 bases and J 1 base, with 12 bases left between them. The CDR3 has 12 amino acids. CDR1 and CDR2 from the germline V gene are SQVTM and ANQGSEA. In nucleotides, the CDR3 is TGCAGCCCCCGTGCCGAGTCCTACGAGCAGTACTTC. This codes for CSPRAESYEQYF.